This TCR beta chain stems from a study of read filtering for tumor transcriptome and immune sequencing. Study-level background: Among patients, approximately 16 were male and 14 female, aged about 47 to 85 (mean approximately 64).

This clonotype was seen repeatedly, ten times or more. The antigen is undetermined. General study results and limits: Single-read clonotypes: roughly 80% of IR-seq clonotypes (roughly 3.2% of reads), roughly 70% of RNA-seq clonotypes (roughly 45% of reads).

The CDR3 is 15 residues long. Germline CDR1 and CDR2: DFQATT and SNEGSKA (reference sequence). The V and J ends lost 4 bases and 6 bases, in that order; junction bases with no gene match: 8. From around 0.4 ug of RNA, a library with molecular barcoded alpha/delta and beta/gamma adaptors was made. MiXCR, run by TCRdb on the reads, gives a single entry per CDR3 protein. In the table there are tens of thousands of distinct CDR3 sequences, 20% to 25% of which are singletons. The clonotype was recovered from a donor over 35 with multiple myeloma. The sequenced material came from a population of CD138-negative cells sorted from bone marrow. The chain couples TRBV20-1 to TRBJ2-1, with 11 positions matching TRBD2. CDR3 sequence reads: CSATPLAGGINEQFF. The CDR3 nucleotides are TGCAGTGCTACCCCTCTAGCGGGAGGAATCAATGAGCAGTTCTTC.